This T cell receptor beta chain comes out of a study of CD8+ T cells in alopecia areata. Alopecia areata patients had lesional scalp punch biopsies and peripheral blood taken from them. PBMCs served as the source from which CD4+ and CD8+ T cells were sorted. As the sequencing template, cDNA was produced by extracting RNA and reverse transcribing it. Some clones are missing from TCRdb's copy, which holds only in-frame ones; the method was immunoSEQ multiplex PCR. The sample holds around 120,000 clones; about 50% are singletons and the top ten take roughly 10%. General observations from the study: Alopecia totalis/universalis scalp especially showed more expanded CD8+ clones than normal scalp.

Points on this clone: Its antigen is undetermined.

The sequencing input was NKG2D-low CD8+ T cells sorted from blood. The clonotype was recovered from a human donor with alopecia areata.

The CDR3 here is CAWTSGTTAFF. CDR3 DNA sequence: TGTGCCTGGACCTCCGGGACAACAGCTTTCTTT. The rearrangement joins TRBV30 to TRBJ1-1; TRBD1 might be the D (6 bases). CDR3 length equals 11 residues. Trimming left V 4 bases short and J 10 bases short, with 13 bases between. Germline-derived CDR1 and CDR2 are GTSNPN and SVGIG (reference sequence).